This T cell receptor beta chain was identified in a study of shared clonotypes between healthy human individuals. Study-wide results and caveats: Lower generation probabilities were found for non-shared clonotypes than for those shared by all four donors. Large depth notwithstanding, sorted-subset sequencing proved incomplete by rarefaction. Naive CD4 clonotype sharing across a handful of donors was 4% to 5%.

A word on this clone: The antigen is unknown.

Adult donors, all healthy and HIV-negative, had no recent acute infections or vaccinations. Germline loops: CDR1 SGHTA, CDR2 FQGNSA. This CDR3 region has 14 residues. V lost 6 bases to trimming and J lost 2 bases; unmatched junction nucleotides: 1. TCRdb's copy holds only in-frame clones and misses some; the assay was immunoSEQ multiplex PCR. The sample comprises approximately 1,500,000 clones, more than 95% of which are singletons, and roughly 1.2% rests with the top ten. The specimen sequenced was naive CD4+ T cells sorted from blood. As for subset: CD45RA+ positively selected. The receptor was isolated from a man aged 25 to 40 in good health. The rearrangement joins TRBV7-2 to TRBJ2-5, with 12 bases identical to TRBD2. The CDR3 sequence is CASRLAGGQETQYF. In DNA form, the CDR3 reads TGTGCCAGCAGGCTAGCGGGAGGGCAAGAGACCCAGTACTTC.